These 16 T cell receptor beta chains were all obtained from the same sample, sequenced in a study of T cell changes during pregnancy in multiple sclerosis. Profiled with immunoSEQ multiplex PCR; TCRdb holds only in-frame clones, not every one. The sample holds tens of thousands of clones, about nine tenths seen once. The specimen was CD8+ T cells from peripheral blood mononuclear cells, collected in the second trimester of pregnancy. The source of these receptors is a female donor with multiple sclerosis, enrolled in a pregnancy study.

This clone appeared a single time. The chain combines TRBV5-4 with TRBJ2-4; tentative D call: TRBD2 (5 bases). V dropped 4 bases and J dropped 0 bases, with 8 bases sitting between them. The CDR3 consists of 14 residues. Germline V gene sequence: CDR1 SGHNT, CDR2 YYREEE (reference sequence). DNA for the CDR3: TGTGCCAGCAGCGAGGGCCTAGCCAAAAACATTCAGTACTTC. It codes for CASSEGLAKNIQYF.

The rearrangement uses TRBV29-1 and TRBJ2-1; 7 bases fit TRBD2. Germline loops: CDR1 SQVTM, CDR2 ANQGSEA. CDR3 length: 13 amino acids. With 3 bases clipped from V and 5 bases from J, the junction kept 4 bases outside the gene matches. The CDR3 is CSVDWREHNEQFF. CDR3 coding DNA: TGCAGCGTTGATTGGCGGGAGCACAATGAGCAGTTCTTC.

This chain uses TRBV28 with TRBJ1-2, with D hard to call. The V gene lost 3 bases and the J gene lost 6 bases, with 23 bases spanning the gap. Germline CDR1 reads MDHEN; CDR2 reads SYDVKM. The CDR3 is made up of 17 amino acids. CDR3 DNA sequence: TGTGCCAGCAGTTTCCCGGTTGACGGGGAGAGTTTGGATGGCTACACCTTC. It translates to CASSFPVDGESLDGYTF.

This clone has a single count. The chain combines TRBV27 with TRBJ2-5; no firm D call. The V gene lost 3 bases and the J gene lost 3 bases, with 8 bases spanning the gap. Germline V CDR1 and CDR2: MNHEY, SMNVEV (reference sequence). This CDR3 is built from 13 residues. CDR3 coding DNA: TGTGCCAGCAGTTTTCGGAGAGAAGAGACCCAGTACTTC. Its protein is CASSFRREETQYF.

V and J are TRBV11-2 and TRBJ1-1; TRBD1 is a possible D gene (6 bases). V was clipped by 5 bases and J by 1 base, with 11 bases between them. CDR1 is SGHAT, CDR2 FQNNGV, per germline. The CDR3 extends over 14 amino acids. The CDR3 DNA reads TGTGCCAGCAGCCTCCAGACAGGGAACACTGAAGCTTTCTTT. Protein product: CASSLQTGNTEAFF.

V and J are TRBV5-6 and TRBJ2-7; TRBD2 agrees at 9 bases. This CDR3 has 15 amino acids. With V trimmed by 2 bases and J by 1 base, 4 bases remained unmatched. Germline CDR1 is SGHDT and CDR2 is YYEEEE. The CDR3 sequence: CASSFPTSGSYEQYF. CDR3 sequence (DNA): TGTGCCAGCAGCTTTCCGACTAGCGGTTCCTACGAGCAGTACTTC.

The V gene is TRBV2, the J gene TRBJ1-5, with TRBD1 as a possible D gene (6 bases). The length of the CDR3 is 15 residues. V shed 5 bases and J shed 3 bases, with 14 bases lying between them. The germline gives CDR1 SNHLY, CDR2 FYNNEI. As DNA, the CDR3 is TGTGCCAGCAGTAGGACCCGGGACAACAATCAGCCCCAGCATTTT. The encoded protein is CASSRTRDNNQPQHF.

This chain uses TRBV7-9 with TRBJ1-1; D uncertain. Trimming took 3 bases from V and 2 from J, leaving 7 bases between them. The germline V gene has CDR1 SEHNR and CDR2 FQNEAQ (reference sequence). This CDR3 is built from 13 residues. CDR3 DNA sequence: TGTGCCAGCAGCTTGACACAAAACACTGAAGCTTTCTTT. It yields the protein CASSLTQNTEAFF.

The CDR3 here is CASSLKQGSSYEQYF. The DNA of the CDR3 is TGTGCCAGCAGTTTAAAACAGGGAAGCTCCTACGAGCAGTACTTC. The chain recombines TRBV27 with TRBJ2-7; D may be TRBD1 (6 bases). Trimming left V 2 bases short and J 0 bases short, with 11 bases between. The CDR3 has 15 amino acids. Germline assignment: CDR1 MNHEY and CDR2 SMNVEV (reference sequence).

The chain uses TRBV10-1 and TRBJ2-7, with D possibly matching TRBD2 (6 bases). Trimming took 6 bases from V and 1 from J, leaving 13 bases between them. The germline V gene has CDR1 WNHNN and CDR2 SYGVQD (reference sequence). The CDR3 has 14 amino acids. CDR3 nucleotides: TGCGCCAGCAGCAGACACCGGGAGTCCTACGAGCAGTACTTC. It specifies CASSRHRESYEQYF.

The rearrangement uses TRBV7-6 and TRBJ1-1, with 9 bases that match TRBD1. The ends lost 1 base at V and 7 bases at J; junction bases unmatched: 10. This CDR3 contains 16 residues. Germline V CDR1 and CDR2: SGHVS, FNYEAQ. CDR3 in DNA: TGTGCCAGCAGCTTAGGGGGAGGGACAGGGCGAGTTGAAGCTTTCTTT. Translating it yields CASSLGGGTGRVEAFF.

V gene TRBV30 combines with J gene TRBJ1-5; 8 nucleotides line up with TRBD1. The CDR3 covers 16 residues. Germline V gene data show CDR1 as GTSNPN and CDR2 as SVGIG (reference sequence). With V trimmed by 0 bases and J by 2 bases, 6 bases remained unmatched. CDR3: CAWSVMDRAGNQPQHF. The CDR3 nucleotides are TGTGCCTGGAGTGTAATGGACAGGGCGGGCAATCAGCCCCAGCATTTT.

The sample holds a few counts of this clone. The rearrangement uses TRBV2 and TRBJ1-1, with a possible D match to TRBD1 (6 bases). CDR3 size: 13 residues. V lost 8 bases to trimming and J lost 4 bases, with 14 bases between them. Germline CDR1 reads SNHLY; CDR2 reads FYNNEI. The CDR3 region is CASGQRRGTEAFF. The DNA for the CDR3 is TGTGCCAGCGGACAGCGCCGGGGCACTGAAGCTTTCTTT.

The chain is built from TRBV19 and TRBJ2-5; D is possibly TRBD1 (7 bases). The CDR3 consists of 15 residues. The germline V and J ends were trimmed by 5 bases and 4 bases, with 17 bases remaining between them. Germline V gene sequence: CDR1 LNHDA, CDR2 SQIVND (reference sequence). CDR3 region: CASSGGTVARETQYF. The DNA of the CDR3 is TGTGCCAGTAGTGGCGGGACAGTGGCACGAGAGACCCAGTACTTC. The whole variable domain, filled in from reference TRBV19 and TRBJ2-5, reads DGGITQSPKYLFRKEGQNVTLSCEQNLNHDAMYWYRQDPGQGLRLIYYSQIVNDFQKGDIAEGYSVSREKKESFPLTVTSAQKNPTAFYLCASSGGTVARETQYFGPGTRLLVL.

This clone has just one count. CDR3: CASRIDFSTNEKLFF. CDR3 DNA sequence: TGTGCCAGCAGAATCGACTTTTCAACTAATGAAAAACTGTTTTTT. This chain connects TRBV7-6 to TRBJ1-4; D not certain. The length of the CDR3 is 15 residues. From germline, CDR1 is SGHVS and CDR2 FNYEAQ. V was pared by 6 bases and J by 0 bases, with 11 bases between.

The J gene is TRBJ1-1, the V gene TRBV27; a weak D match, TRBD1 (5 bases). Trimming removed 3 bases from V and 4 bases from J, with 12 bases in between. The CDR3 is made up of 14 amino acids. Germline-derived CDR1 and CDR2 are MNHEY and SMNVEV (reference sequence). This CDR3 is CASSFDRGGTEAFF. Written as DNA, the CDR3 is TGTGCCAGCAGTTTCGATCGGGGGGGCACTGAAGCTTTCTTT.